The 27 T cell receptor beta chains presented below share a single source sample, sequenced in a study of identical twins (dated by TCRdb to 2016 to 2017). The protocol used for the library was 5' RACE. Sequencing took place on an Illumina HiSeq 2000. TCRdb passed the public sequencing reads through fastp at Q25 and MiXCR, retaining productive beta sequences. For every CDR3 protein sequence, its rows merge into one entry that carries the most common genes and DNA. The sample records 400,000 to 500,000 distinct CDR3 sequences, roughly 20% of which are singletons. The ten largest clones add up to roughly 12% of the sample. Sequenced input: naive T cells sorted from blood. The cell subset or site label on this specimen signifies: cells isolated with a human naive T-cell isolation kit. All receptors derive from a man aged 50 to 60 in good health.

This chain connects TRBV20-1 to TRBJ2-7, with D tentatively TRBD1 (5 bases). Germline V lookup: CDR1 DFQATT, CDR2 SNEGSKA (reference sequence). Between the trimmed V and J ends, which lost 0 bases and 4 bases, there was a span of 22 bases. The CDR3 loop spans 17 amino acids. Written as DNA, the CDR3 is TGCAGTGCTAGAGATCTTCAGTGGGGCCCGAGTCCATACGAGCAGTACTTC. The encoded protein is CSARDLQWGPSPYEQYF.

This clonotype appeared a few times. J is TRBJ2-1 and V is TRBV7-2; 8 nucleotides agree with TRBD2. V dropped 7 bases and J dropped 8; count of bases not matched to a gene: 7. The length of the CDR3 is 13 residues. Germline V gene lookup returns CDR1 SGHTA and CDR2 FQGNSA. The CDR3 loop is CASNSGGQDEQFF. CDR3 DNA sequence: TGTGCCAGCAACTCGGGGGGGCAAGATGAGCAGTTCTTC.

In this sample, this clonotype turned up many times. The DNA of the CDR3 is TGCAGCGTTGAAATCCCGGGACAGGGTCACACAGATACGCAGTATTTT. This gives the protein CSVEIPGQGHTDTQYF. This sequence joins TRBV29-1 and TRBJ2-3; 9 bases align to TRBD1. Germline trimming cut 2 bases from V and 2 bases from J; bases unmatched to any gene: 8. From germline, CDR1 is SQVTM and CDR2 ANQGSEA. The CDR3 extends over 16 amino acids.

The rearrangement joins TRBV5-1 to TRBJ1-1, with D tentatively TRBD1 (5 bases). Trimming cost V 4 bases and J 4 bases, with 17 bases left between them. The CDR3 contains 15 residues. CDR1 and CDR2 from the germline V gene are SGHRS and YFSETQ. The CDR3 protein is CASSLNAGRPTEAFF. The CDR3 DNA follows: TGCGCCAGCAGCCTGAACGCAGGGCGGCCCACTGAAGCTTTCTTT.

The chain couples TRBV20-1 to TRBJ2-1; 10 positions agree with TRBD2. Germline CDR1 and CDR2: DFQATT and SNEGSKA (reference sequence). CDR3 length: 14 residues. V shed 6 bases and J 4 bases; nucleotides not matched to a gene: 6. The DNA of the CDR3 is TGCAGTGCGGAAAGTAGCGGGGGGTACAATGAGCAGTTCTTC. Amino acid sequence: CSAESSGGYNEQFF.

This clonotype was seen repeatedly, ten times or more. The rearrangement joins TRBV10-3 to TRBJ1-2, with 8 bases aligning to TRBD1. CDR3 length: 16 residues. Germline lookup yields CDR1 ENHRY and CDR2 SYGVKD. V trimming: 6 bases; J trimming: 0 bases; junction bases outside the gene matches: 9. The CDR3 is CAIRALTGGSNYGYTF. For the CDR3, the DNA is TGTGCCATCAGGGCCTTAACAGGGGGATCTAACTATGGCTACACCTTC.

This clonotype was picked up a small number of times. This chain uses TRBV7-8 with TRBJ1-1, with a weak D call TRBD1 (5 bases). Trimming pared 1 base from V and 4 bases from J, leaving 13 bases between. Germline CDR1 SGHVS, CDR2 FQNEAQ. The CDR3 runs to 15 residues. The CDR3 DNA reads TGTGCCAGCAGCTTAGAACGGGACGGATTCACTGAAGCTTTCTTT. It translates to CASSLERDGFTEAFF.

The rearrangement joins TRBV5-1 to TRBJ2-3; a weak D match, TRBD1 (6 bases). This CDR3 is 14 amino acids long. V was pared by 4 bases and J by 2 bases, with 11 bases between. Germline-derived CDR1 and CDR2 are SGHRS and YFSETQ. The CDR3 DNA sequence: TGCGCCAGCAGCCTCGAGGGGGTCACAGATACGCAGTATTTT. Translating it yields CASSLEGVTDTQYF.

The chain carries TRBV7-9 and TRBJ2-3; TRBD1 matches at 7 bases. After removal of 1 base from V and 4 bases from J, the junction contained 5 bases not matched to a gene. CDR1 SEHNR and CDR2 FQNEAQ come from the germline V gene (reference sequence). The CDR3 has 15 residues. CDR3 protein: CASSLVRQGADTQYF. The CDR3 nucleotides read TGTGCCAGCAGCTTAGTTCGGCAGGGGGCAGATACGCAGTATTTT. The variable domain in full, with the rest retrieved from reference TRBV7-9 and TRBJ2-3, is DTGVSQNPRHKITKRGQNVTFRCDPISEHNRLYWYRQTLGQGPEFLTYFQNEAQLEKSRLLSDRFSAERPKGSFSTLEIQRTEQGDSAMYLCASSLVRQGADTQYFGPGTRLTVL.

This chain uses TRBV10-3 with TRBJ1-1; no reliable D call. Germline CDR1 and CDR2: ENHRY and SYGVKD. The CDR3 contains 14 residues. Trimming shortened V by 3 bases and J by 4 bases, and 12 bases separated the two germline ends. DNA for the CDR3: TGTGCCATCAGTGAAAGCTACCAGAGCACTGAAGCTTTCTTT. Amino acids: CAISESYQSTEAFF.

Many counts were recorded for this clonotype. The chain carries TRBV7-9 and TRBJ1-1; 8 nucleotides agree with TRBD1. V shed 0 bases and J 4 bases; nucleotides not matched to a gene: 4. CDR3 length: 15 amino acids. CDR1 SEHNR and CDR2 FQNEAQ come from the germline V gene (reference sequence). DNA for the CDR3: TGTGCCAGCAGCTTAGCCGCGACAGGGGTCACTGAAGCTTTCTTT. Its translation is CASSLAATGVTEAFF.

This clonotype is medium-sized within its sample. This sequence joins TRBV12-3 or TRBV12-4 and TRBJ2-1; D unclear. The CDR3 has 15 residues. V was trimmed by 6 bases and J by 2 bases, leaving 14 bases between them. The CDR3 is CASRVDSGPYNEQFF. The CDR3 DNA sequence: TGTGCCAGCAGAGTAGACTCCGGCCCCTACAATGAGCAGTTCTTC.

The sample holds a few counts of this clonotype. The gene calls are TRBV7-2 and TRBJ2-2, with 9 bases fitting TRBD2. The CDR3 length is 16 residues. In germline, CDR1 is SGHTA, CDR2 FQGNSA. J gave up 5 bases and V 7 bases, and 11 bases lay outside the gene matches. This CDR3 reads CASIRRSLAGTGELFF. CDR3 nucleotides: TGTGCCAGCATCCGTAGGAGTCTAGCGGGGACCGGGGAGCTGTTTTTT.

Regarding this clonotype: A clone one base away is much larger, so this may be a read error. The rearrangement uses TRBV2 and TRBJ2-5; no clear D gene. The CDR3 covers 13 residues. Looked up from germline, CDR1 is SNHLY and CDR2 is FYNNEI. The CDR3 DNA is TGTGCCAGCAGTGTCGTAAGTCAAGAGACCCGGTACTTC. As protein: CASSVVSQETRYF.

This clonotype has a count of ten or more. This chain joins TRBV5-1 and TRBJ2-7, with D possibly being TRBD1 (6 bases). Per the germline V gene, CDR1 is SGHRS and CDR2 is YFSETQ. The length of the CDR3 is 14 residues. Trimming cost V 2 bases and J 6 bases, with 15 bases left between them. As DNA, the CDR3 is TGCGCCAGCAGCTTCCAGGGGTTGTTGGGCGAGCAGTACTTC. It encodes CASSFQGLLGEQYF.

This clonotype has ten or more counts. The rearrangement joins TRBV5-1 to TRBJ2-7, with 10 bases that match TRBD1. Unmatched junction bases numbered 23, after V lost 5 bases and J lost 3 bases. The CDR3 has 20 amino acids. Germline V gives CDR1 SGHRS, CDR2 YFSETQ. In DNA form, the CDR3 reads TGCGCCAGCAGTTCCCAGACCGGGACAGGGGCCGCCTCAACGAGCTACGAGCAGTACTTC. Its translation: CASSSQTGTGAASTSYEQYF. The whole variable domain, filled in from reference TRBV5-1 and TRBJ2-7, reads KAGVTQTPRYLIKTRGQQVTLSCSPISGHRSVSWYQQTPGQGLQFLFEYFSETQRNKGNFPGRFSGRQFSNSRSEMNVSTLELGDSALYLCASSSQTGTGAASTSYEQYFGPGTRLTVT.

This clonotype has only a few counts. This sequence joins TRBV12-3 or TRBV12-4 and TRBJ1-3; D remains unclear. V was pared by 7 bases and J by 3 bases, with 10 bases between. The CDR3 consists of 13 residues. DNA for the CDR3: TGTGCCAGCACCCAAATGGGTGGAAACACCATATATTTT. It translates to CASTQMGGNTIYF.

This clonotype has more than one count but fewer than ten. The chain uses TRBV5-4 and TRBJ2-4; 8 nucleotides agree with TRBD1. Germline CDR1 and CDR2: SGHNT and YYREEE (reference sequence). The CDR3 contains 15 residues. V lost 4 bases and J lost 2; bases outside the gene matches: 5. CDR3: CASSPGGDPKNIQYF. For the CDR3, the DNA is TGTGCCAGCAGCCCAGGGGGCGACCCCAAAAACATTCAGTACTTC.

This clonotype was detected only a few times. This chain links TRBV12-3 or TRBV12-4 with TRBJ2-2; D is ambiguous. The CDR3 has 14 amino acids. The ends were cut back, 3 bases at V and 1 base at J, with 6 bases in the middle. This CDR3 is CASSFGWNTGELFF. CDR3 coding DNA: TGTGCCAGCAGTTTCGGCTGGAACACCGGGGAGCTGTTTTTT.

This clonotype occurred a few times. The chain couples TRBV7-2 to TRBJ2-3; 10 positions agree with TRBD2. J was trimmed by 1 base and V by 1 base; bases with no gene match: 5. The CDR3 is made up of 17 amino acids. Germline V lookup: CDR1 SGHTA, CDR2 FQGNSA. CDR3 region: CASSLVTSGARTDTQYF. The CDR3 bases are TGTGCCAGCAGCTTAGTTACTAGCGGGGCCCGCACAGATACGCAGTATTTT. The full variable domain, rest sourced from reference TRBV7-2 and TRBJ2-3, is GAGVSQSPSNKVTEKGKDVELRCDPISGHTALYWYRQSLGQGLEFLIYFQGNSAPDKSGLPSDRFSAERTGGSVSTLTIQRTQQEDSAVYLCASSLVTSGARTDTQYFGPGTRLTVL.

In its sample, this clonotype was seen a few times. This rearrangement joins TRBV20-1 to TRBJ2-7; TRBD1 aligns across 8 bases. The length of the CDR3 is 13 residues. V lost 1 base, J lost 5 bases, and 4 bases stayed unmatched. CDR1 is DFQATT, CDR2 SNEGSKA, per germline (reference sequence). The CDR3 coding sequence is TGCAGTGCTAGAGCGGACAGGGTCCACGAGCAGTACTTC. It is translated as CSARADRVHEQYF.

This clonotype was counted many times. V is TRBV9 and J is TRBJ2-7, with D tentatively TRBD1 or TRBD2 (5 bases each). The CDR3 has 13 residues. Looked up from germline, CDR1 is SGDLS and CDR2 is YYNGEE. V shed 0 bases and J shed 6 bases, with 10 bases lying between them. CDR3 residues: CASSVAAGSEQYF. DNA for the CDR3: TGTGCCAGCAGCGTAGCGGCAGGGAGCGAGCAGTACTTC.

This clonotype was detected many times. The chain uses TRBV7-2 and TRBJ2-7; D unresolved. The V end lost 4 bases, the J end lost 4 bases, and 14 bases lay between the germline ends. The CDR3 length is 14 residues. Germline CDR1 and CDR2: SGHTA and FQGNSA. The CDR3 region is CASSSTRTEYEQYF. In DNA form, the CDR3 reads TGTGCCAGCAGCTCCACGCGTACAGAGTACGAGCAGTACTTC.

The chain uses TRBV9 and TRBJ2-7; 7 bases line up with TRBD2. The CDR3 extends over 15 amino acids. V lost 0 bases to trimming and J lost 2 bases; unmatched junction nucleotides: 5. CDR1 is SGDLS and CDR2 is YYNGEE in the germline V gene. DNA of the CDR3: TGTGCCAGCAGCGTAGGGGCGGGGGATCCCTACGAGCAGTACTTC. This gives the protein CASSVGAGDPYEQYF.

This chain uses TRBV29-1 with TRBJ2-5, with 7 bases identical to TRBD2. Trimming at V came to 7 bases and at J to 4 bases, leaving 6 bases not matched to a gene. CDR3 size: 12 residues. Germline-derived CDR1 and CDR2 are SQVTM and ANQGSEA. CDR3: CSAGPGGETQYF. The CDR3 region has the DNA TGCAGCGCGGGACCGGGAGGAGAGACCCAGTACTTC. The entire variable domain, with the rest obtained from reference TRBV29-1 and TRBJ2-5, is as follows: SAVISQKPSRDICQRGTSLTIQCQVDSQVTMMFWYRQQPGQSLTLIATANQGSEATYESGFVIDKFPISRPNLTFSTLTVSNMSPEDSSIYLCSAGPGGETQYFGPGTRLLVL.

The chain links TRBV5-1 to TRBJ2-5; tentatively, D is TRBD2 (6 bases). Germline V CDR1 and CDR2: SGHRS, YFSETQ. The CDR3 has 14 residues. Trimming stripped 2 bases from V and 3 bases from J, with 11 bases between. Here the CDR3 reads CASSLGTGEETQYF. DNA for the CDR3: TGCGCCAGCAGCTTAGGGACGGGGGAAGAGACCCAGTACTTC.

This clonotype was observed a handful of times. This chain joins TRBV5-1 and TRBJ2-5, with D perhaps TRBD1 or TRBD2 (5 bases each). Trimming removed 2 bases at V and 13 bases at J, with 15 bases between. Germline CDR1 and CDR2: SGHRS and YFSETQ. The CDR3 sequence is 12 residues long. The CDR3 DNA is TGCGCCAGCAGCTTAGGCAGGGACGGTTGGTACTTC. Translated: CASSLGRDGWYF.